A selection of T cell receptor beta chains follows, all from one sample in a study of siplizumab effects on memory and regulatory T cells. Using immunoSEQ multiplex PCR, the repertoire was profiled, and TCRdb retains in-frame clones only, with some absent. The repertoire includes around 100,000 clones, more than 85% of them detected once, and 0.14% to 0.15% sits in the top ten. Material for sequencing was CD4+ T cells sorted from blood. These receptors were obtained from a human donor in good health. CDR3s include the opening cysteine and the closing phenylalanine or tryptophan. Fields, in order: clone size, J gene, V gene, D gene, CDR3 protein, CDR3 DNA. A D gene is named only where the DNA matches it firmly. A clone size is listed for some rows: how often the clone was seen (once, few, many), or a class if it is expanded.

once TRBJ2-2 TRBV27 . CASSLSGSGTGELFF TGTGCCAGCAGTTTATCTGGGTCGGGCACCGGGGAGCTGTTTTTT
. TRBJ1-2 TRBV9 TRBD1 CASSVEAGGWYGYTF TGTGCCAGCAGCGTAGAGGCAGGGGGTTGGTATGGCTACACCTTC
. TRBJ2-7 TRBV28 . CASVDSTTSIEQYF TGTGCCAGCGTGGACAGCACGACTTCGATCGAGCAGTACTTC
. TRBJ2-7 TRBV30 . CAWTGAEQYF TGTGCCTGGACAGGAGCTGAGCAGTACTTC
. TRBJ2-3 TRBV28 . CASSISTDTQYF TGTGCCAGCAGCATTAGCACAGATACGCAGTATTTT
. TRBJ2-7 TRBV6-1 . CASSPPLRTEQYF TGTGCCAGCAGCCCACCCCTTCGAACTGAGCAGTACTTC
. TRBJ2-3 TRBV6-5 . CASRYTDTQYF TGTGCCAGCAGATACACAGATACGCAGTATTTT
. TRBJ1-2 TRBV19 . CASGRRAVGYTF TGTGCCAGTGGGAGGCGGGCCGTAGGCTACACCTTC
. TRBJ1-2 TRBV4-1 . CASSQAQGPNYGYTF TGCGCCAGCAGCCAAGCGCAGGGACCTAACTATGGCTACACCTTC
. TRBJ1-5 TRBV19 . CASSIPDRNNQPQHF TGTGCCAGTAGTATACCCGACCGGAACAATCAGCCCCAGCATTTT
. TRBJ1-1 TRBV7-2 . CASSLGPVPNTEAFF TGTGCCAGCAGCTTAGGACCTGTTCCGAACACTGAAGCTTTCTTT
. TRBJ1-1 TRBV7-8 . CASSLGTANTEAFF TGTGCCAGCAGCCTCGGGACGGCAAACACTGAAGCTTTCTTT
. TRBJ1-2 TRBV5-4 TRBD1 CASSLGAGGVLWEYGYTF TGTGCCAGCAGCTTGGGGGCAGGGGGGGTGTTATGGGAATATGGCTACACCTTC
. TRBJ2-1 TRBV29-1 . CSVEVGQWNEQFF TGCAGCGTTGAAGTGGGACAATGGAATGAGCAGTTCTTC
. TRBJ2-7 TRBV4-3 TRBD1 CASSQDAGQGYEQYF TGCGCCAGCAGCCAAGATGCGGGACAGGGTTACGAGCAGTACTTC
. TRBJ2-3 TRBV11-2 . CASSGQRTDTQYF TGTGCCAGCAGCGGGCAGCGCACAGATACGCAGTATTTT
. TRBJ2-3 TRBV5-1 . CASSLSGGADTQYF TGCGCCAGCAGCTTGTCTGGGGGCGCAGATACGCAGTATTTT
once TRBJ2-3 TRBV29-1 TRBD2 CSVLPGAGADTQYF TGCAGCGTCCTCCCCGGCGCGGGGGCAGATACGCAGTATTTT
. TRBJ2-7 TRBV5-4 . CASSSDPAGLYEQYF TGTGCCAGCAGCTCAGACCCCGCCGGACTCTACGAGCAGTACTTC
. TRBJ2-7 TRBV7-3 TRBD2 CASSLISGGAAEQYF TGTGCCAGCAGCTTAATTAGCGGGGGGGCCGCCGAGCAGTACTTC
. TRBJ2-3 TRBV27 TRBD1 CASSLSDRGTDTQYF TGTGCCAGCAGTTTATCTGACAGGGGCACAGATACGCAGTATTTT
once TRBJ2-1 TRBV19 . CASSTGPGIYNEQFF TGTGCCAGTAGTACGGGACCCGGCATTTACAATGAGCAGTTCTTC
. TRBJ1-6 TRBV7-9 . CASSPGGARVNSPLHF TGTGCCAGCAGCCCGGGGGGGGCCCGTGTGAATTCACCCCTCCACTTT
. TRBJ2-1 TRBV5-6 TRBD2 CASSLPTHWAGREYNEQFF TGTGCCAGCAGCTTACCGACCCATTGGGCAGGGAGGGAATACAATGAGCAGTTCTTC
. TRBJ2-1 TRBV5-6 TRBD2 CASSLPGLGGAEQFF TGTGCCAGCAGCTTGCCGGGACTAGGGGGGGCTGAGCAGTTCTTC
once TRBJ2-7 TRBV5-4 TRBD2 CASSLQLAATYEQYF TGTGCCAGCAGCTTGCAACTAGCGGCCACCTACGAGCAGTACTTC
. TRBJ2-2 TRBV7-3 . CASSLIRNTGELFF TGTGCCAGCAGCTTAATCCGGAACACCGGGGAGCTGTTTTTT
. TRBJ1-2 TRBV6-5 TRBD1 CASRPGGGGYTF TGTGCCAGCAGGCCAGGGGGGGGAGGCTACACCTTC
once TRBJ2-7 TRBV5-3 TRBD2 CARSFVSCLGLAGDFSYEQYF TGTGCCAGAAGCTTCGTTTCTTGTCTGGGACTAGCGGGGGATTTCTCCTACGAGCAGTACTTC
. TRBJ2-7 TRBV28 . CASSFPGAGEQYF TGTGCCAGCAGTTTCCCCGGAGCGGGCGAGCAGTACTTC
. TRBJ1-6 TRBV27 TRBD1 CASSITDLGQGPLSALHF TGTGCCAGCAGTATTACCGACTTGGGACAGGGACCCCTCTCAGCCCTCCACTTT
once TRBJ2-2 TRBV15 . CATSRDLDGPRELFF TGTGCCACCAGCAGAGATCTTGATGGGCCGAGGGAGCTGTTTTTT
. TRBJ2-7 TRBV10-1 TRBD2 CASSGGSFREQYF TGCGCCAGCAGTGGCGGGAGTTTTCGCGAGCAGTACTTC
. TRBJ2-5 TRBV6-5 . CAALRGLARETQYF TGTGCCGCGCTTAGGGGGCTAGCGAGAGAGACCCAGTACTTC
. TRBJ2-7 TRBV7-2 . CASSLARSEQYF TGTGCCAGCAGCTTAGCCCGATCAGAGCAGTACTTC
. TRBJ1-1 TRBV28 . CASSDYGGPNTEAFF TGTGCCAGCTCCGACTACGGGGGGCCTAACACTGAAGCTTTCTTT
. TRBJ1-3 TRBV5-6 TRBD1 CASSLPGQNSGNTIYF TGTGCCAGCAGCCTACCGGGACAGAACTCTGGAAACACCATATATTTT
few TRBJ1-2 TRBV30 . CAWSKGGYTF TGTGCCTGGAGTAAGGGTGGCTACACCTTC
. TRBJ1-6 TRBV6-6 TRBD1 CASSLDGGGNNSPLHF TGTGCCAGCAGCCTCGACGGAGGGGGCAATAATTCACCCCTCCACTTT
. TRBJ2-7 TRBV7-9 . CASSLVAGSYEQYF TGTGCCAGCAGCTTAGTAGCCGGTTCCTACGAGCAGTACTTC
. TRBJ2-7 TRBV15 . CATSRDRREEVYEQYF TGTGCCACCAGCAGAGATCGTCGCGAGGAAGTCTACGAGCAGTACTTC
. TRBJ2-6 TRBV5-1 TRBD1 CASSLTDRGRSGANVLTF TGCGCCAGCAGCCTGACGGACAGGGGGCGGTCTGGGGCCAACGTCCTGACTTTC
. TRBJ2-2 TRBV7-9 . CASSFQPGGELFF TGTGCCAGCAGCTTCCAACCGGGCGGCGAGCTGTTTTTT
once TRBJ2-7 TRBV19 . CASSNQGSYEQYF TGTGCCAGTAGCAACCAGGGGTCCTACGAGCAGTACTTC
once TRBJ2-3 TRBV9 . CASSLGGRNTDTQYF TGTGCCAGCAGCTTGGGGGGGCGCAACACAGATACGCAGTATTTT
. TRBJ2-7 TRBV7-2 . CASSLRWGADEQYF TGTGCCAGCAGCTTACGGTGGGGGGCAGACGAGCAGTACTTC
. TRBJ1-1 TRBV7-9 TRBD1 CASSLDREVNTEAFF TGTGCCAGCAGCTTGGACAGGGAGGTGAACACTGAAGCTTTCTTT
few TRBJ2-7 TRBV28 . CASSKLNEQYF TGTGCCAGCAGTAAATTAAACGAGCAGTACTTC
. TRBJ2-5 TRBV28 TRBD2 CASGREEQETQYF TGTGCCAGCGGGAGGGAGGAGCAAGAGACCCAGTACTTC
once TRBJ2-1 TRBV6-8 . CASSQYHPDLAGEQFF TGTGCCAGCAGCCAATATCACCCTGACTTGGCGGGTGAGCAGTTCTTC
. TRBJ1-1 TRBV6-5 . CASSQDGDDTEAFF TGTGCCAGCAGTCAAGATGGGGACGACACTGAAGCTTTCTTT
few TRBJ1-1 TRBV29-1 TRBD1 CSSGQGYTEAFF TGCAGCTCGGGACAGGGTTACACTGAAGCTTTCTTT
. TRBJ1-2 TRBV4-1 . CASSQDIGRGYTF TGCGCCAGCAGCCAAGATATAGGGAGAGGCTACACCTTC
. TRBJ1-2 TRBV5-1 . CASSSGLTGNYGYTF TGCGCCAGCAGCTCGGGATTGACAGGCAACTATGGCTACACCTTC